The present TCR beta chain was sequenced within a study of regulatory T cells in long-lasting Graves disease. Trimming took off 6 bases at V and 11 bases at J, with 16 bases between the two ends. CDR3 length equals 12 residues. Germline V gene data show CDR1 as MNHEY and CDR2 as SVGEGT. The TCR beta library used iRepertoire HTBI primers with Arm-PCR amplification of CDR3. MiXCR was run by TCRdb on the multiplex PCR reads, yielding one entry per CDR3 protein. The sample records around 470,000 distinct CDR3 sequences, approximately 14% being singletons. Time point: newly diagnosed GD, antithyroid drugs for less than 3 months. TCR sequences were obtained from RNA taken from PBMCs. This same sample was also taken into another study, of T cells in Graves' hyperthyroidism and ophthalmopathy.

The sequenced sample was peripheral blood mononuclear cells (PBMCs), obtained at new diagnosis, from a patient treated with antithyroid drugs. The V gene is TRBV6-2 or TRBV6-3, the J gene TRBJ1-2; perhaps TRBD1 as D (6 bases). This receptor was identified in a woman aged 45-59 years with Graves disease. The chain's CDR3 is CASSLPEGEYTF. CDR3 bases: TGTGCCAGCAGCCTACCGGAGGGGGAATACACCTTC.